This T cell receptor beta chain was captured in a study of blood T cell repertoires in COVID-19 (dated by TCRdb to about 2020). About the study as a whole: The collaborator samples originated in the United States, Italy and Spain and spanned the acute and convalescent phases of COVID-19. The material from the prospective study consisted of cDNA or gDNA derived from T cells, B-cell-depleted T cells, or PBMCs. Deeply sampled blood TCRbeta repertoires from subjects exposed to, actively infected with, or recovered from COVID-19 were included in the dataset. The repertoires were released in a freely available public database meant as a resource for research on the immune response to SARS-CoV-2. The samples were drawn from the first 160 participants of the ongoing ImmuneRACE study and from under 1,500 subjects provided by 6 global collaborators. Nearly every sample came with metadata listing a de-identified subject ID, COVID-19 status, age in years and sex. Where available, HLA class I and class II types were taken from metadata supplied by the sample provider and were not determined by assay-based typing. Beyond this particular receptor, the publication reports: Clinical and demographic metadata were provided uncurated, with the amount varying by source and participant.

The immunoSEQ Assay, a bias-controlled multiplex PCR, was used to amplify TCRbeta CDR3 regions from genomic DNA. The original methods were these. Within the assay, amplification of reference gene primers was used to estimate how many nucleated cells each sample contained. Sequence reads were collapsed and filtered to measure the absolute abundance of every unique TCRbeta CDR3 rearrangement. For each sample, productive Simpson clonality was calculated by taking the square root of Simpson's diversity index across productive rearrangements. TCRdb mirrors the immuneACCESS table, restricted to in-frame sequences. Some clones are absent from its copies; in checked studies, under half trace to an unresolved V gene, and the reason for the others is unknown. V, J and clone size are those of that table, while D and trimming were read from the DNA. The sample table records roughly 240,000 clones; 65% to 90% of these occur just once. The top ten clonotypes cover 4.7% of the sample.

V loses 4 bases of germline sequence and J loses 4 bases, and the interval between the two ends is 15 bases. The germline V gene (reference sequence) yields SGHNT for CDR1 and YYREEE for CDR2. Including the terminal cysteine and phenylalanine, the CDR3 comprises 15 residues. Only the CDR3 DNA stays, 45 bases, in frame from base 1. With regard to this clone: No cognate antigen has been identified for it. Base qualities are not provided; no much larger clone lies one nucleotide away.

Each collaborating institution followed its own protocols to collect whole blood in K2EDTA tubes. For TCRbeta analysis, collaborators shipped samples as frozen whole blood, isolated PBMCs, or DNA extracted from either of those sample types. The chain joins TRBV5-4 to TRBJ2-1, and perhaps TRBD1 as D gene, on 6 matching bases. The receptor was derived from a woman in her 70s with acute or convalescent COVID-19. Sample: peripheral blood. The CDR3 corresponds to CASSGPRDIYNEQFF. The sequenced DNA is TGTGCCAGCAGCGGGCCCCGGGACATATACAATGAGCAGTTCTTC.